A selection of T cell receptor beta chains follows, all from one sample in a study of CD8 T cells in Susac syndrome. TCRdb ran MiXCR on the immunoSEQ multiplex PCR reads and lists one entry per CDR3 protein. The data contain 150,000 or so distinct CDR3 sequences, roughly 94% of them singletons. Sequencing input: CD4+ T cells from PBMCs. The receptors here all came from a human donor with Susac syndrome. Each CDR3 is given with its conserved first and last residue. The order of the fields is J gene, V gene, CDR3 protein.

j_gene: TRBJ2-6
v_gene: TRBV3-1
CDR3aa: CASSRTSGAGSGANVLTF

j_gene: TRBJ2-1
v_gene: TRBV7-3
CDR3aa: CASSLLPGQKTYEQFF

j_gene: TRBJ1-2
v_gene: TRBV5-1
CDR3aa: CASGGTNPLNYGYTF

j_gene: TRBJ2-1
v_gene: TRBV29-1
CDR3aa: CSVEGGLYNEQFF

j_gene: TRBJ1-4
v_gene: TRBV5-1
CDR3aa: CASRPGQTFDRLFF

j_gene: TRBJ1-2
v_gene: TRBV7-9
CDR3aa: CASSPRTGNYGYTF

j_gene: TRBJ1-1
v_gene: TRBV29-1
CDR3aa: CSYRDQNTEAFF

j_gene: TRBJ2-5
v_gene: TRBV3-1
CDR3aa: CASRASGRRTQYF

j_gene: TRBJ2-4
v_gene: TRBV28
CDR3aa: CASSLGGQGKANIQYF

j_gene: TRBJ2-7
v_gene: TRBV7-2
CDR3aa: CASSLGRGGEQYF

j_gene: TRBJ2-5
v_gene: TRBV5-6
CDR3aa: CASSLEFGNQETQYF

j_gene: TRBJ1-1
v_gene: TRBV18
CDR3aa: CASSPAEPLNTEAFF

j_gene: TRBJ1-5
v_gene: TRBV28
CDR3aa: CASTRTILQPQHF

j_gene: TRBJ1-1
v_gene: TRBV23-1
CDR3aa: CASSQSSSRQGANTEAFF

j_gene: TRBJ1-1
v_gene: TRBV15
CDR3aa: CATRLENTEAFF

j_gene: TRBJ2-5
v_gene: TRBV15
CDR3aa: CATSATLEGAKTQYF

j_gene: TRBJ1-1
v_gene: TRBV6-6
CDR3aa: CASKIGGENTEAFF

j_gene: TRBJ2-2
v_gene: TRBV6-4
CDR3aa: CASSRDSGVYTGELFF

j_gene: TRBJ2-3
v_gene: TRBV7-2
CDR3aa: CASSLVSADTQYF

j_gene: TRBJ1-5
v_gene: TRBV5-6
CDR3aa: CASSRGGGQPQHF

j_gene: TRBJ2-1
v_gene: TRBV9
CDR3aa: CASSVLSNEQFF

j_gene: TRBJ2-5
v_gene: TRBV6-6
CDR3aa: CASSYSSGQETQYF

j_gene: TRBJ2-1
v_gene: TRBV12-3/TRBV12-4
CDR3aa: CASSGGATSGMANEQFF

j_gene: TRBJ1-6
v_gene: TRBV7-3
CDR3aa: CASSTDRGSPLHF

j_gene: TRBJ1-1
v_gene: TRBV28
CDR3aa: CASSKPLTGTEAFF

j_gene: TRBJ2-3
v_gene: TRBV11-2
CDR3aa: CASSIMTASTDTQYF

j_gene: TRBJ2-1
v_gene: TRBV12-3/TRBV12-4
CDR3aa: CASRPGRSYNEQFF

j_gene: TRBJ2-1
v_gene: TRBV2
CDR3aa: CASSVGLAGVNEQFF

j_gene: TRBJ2-2
v_gene: TRBV5-1
CDR3aa: CASSWADGSGELFF

j_gene: TRBJ1-1
v_gene: TRBV19
CDR3aa: CATSPQGDTEAFF

j_gene: TRBJ2-3
v_gene: TRBV29-1
CDR3aa: CSVSAGIGPDTQYF

j_gene: TRBJ2-1
v_gene: TRBV6-2/TRBV6-3
CDR3aa: CASSYGGRAHEQFF

j_gene: TRBJ1-5
v_gene: TRBV30
CDR3aa: CAWSHGVVYQPQHF

j_gene: TRBJ2-3
v_gene: TRBV4-3
CDR3aa: CASSLIKSGGPSTDTQYF

j_gene: TRBJ2-3
v_gene: TRBV2
CDR3aa: CASEGLSDTQYF

j_gene: TRBJ1-3
v_gene: TRBV28
CDR3aa: CASSSTREGNTIYF

j_gene: TRBJ2-1
v_gene: TRBV3-1
CDR3aa: CASSPGGPNEQFF

j_gene: TRBJ1-3
v_gene: TRBV29-1
CDR3aa: CSGTGLYGNTIYF

j_gene: TRBJ2-5
v_gene: TRBV30
CDR3aa: CAWSFGQKETQYF

j_gene: TRBJ1-2
v_gene: TRBV9
CDR3aa: CASSVRERNYGYTF

j_gene: TRBJ2-1
v_gene: TRBV29-1
CDR3aa: CSVEIGRGAEQFF

j_gene: TRBJ1-4
v_gene: TRBV2
CDR3aa: CASRLHEKLFF

j_gene: TRBJ1-2
v_gene: TRBV3-1
CDR3aa: CASSRADWVRGYTF

j_gene: TRBJ2-1
v_gene: TRBV3-1
CDR3aa: CASSQDGLAGNEQFF

j_gene: TRBJ1-1
v_gene: TRBV4-1
CDR3aa: CASSQVFSGNTEAFF

j_gene: TRBJ2-2
v_gene: TRBV12-3/TRBV12-4
CDR3aa: CASRYTGELFF

j_gene: TRBJ1-5
v_gene: TRBV4-2
CDR3aa: CASSQDGQGNQPQHF

j_gene: TRBJ1-5
v_gene: TRBV15
CDR3aa: CATSTGWTGEYSNQPQHF